This T cell receptor beta chain stems from a study of T-cell reconstitution after alpha-beta-depleted transplantation in children (dated by TCRdb to between 2015 and 2016). About the full investigation: T-cell immune reconstitution after TCRalphabeta/CD19-depleted allogeneic hematopoietic cell transplantation in children was quantitatively tracked in the study by means of TCR repertoire profiling. Study-wide findings and limitations: Apparently early alphabetaT-cell count recovery about two months after transplant reportedly relied on only several hundred rapidly expanded clones derived from non-depleted graft cells. Over subsequent months, a decline in hyperexpanded clone frequencies was noted, and after one year, T-cell counts and TCRbeta diversity were mostly ascribed to newly produced T cells. In some patients, the high TCRbeta diversity seen at day 60 was put down to recipient T cells and intrathymic progenitors that had survived conditioning.

The CDR3 numbers 15 residues from cysteine through phenylalanine. Only the CDR3 part of the read is kept: 45 bases, read in frame from the first base. Via the germline V gene, CDR1 is SGHRS and CDR2 YFSETQ. V gives up 1 base and J gives up 0 bases, and the segment between their germline ends measures 9 bases. Reading the label with the study, this specimen's treatment or condition is: allogeneic hematopoietic cell transplantation with graft depleted of TCRalphabeta T cells and CD19 B cells. The transplant recipients were children given TCRalphabeta/CD19-depleted allogeneic hematopoietic cell grafts. This clonotype was observed many times. Its antigen remains undetermined. Within one base of it there is no much larger clone, and no base qualities were kept. Receptor amplification or capture employed PCR. Sequenced on an Illumina HiSeq 2500. To normalize quantification of the TCRbeta repertoire, the TCR libraries were built with molecular barcoding that relied on unique molecular identifiers. The public reads were run again by TCRdb, first through fastp at Q25 and then through MiXCR, and only productive beta chains were kept. CDR3 protein sequences are deduplicated, and each keeps its most common genes and DNA. Here the sample has around 670,000 distinct CDR3 sequences; less than 15% occur a single time. The ten largest make up 0.79% of the sample.

The chain is encoded by TRBV5-1 joined to TRBJ2-3; a tentative D call is TRBD1 (5 bases match). The specimen was PBMCs, collected before TCRalphabeta/CD19-depleted stem cell transplant. The clonotype comes from a girl aged 2-10 years with congenital amegakaryocytic thrombocytopenia, due to receive a stem cell transplant. The CDR3 protein sequence reads: CASSLSGLSTDTQYF. The base sequence is TGCGCCAGCAGCTTGTCAGGGTTGAGCACAGATACGCAGTATTTT.